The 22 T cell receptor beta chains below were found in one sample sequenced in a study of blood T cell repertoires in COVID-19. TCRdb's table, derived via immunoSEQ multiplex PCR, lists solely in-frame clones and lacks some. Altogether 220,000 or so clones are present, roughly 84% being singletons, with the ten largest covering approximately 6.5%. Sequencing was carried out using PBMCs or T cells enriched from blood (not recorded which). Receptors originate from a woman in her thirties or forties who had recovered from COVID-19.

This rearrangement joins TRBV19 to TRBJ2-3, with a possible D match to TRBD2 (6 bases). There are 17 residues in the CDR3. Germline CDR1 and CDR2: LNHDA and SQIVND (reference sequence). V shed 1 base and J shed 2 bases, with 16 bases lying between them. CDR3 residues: CASSIVQGRELTDTQYF. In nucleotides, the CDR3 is TGTGCCAGTAGTATAGTCCAAGGTCGGGAGCTCACAGATACGCAGTATTTT.

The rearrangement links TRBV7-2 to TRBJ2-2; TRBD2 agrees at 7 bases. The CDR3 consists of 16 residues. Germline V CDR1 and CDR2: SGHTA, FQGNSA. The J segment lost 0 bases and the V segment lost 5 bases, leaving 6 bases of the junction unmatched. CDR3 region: CASSPPGLANTGELFF. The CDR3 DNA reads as TGTGCCAGCAGCCCCCCCGGACTAGCGAACACCGGGGAGCTGTTTTTT. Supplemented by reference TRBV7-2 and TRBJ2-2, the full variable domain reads GAGVSQSPSNKVTEKGKDVELRCDPISGHTALYWYRQSLGQGLEFLIYFQGNSAPDKSGLPSDRFSAERTGGSVSTLTIQRTQQEDSAVYLCASSPPGLANTGELFFGEGSRLTVL.

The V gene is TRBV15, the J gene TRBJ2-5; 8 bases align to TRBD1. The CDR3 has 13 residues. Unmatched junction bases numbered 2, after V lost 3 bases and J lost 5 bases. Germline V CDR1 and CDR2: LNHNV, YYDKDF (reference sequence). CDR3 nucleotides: TGTGCCACCAGCAGGGACAGGGATGAGACCCAGTACTTC. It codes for CATSRDRDETQYF.

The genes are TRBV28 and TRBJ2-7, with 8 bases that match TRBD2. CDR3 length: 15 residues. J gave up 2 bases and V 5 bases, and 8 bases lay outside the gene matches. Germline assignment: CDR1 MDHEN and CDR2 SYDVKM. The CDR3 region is CASSPRGAGAYEQYF. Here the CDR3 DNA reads TGTGCCAGCAGTCCCAGGGGAGCGGGGGCCTACGAGCAGTACTTC.

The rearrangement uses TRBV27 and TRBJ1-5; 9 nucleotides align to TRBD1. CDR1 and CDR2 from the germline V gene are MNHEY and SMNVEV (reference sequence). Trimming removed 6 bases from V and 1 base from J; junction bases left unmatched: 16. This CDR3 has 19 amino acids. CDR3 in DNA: TGTGCCAGCAGACCCCGGAGGACAGGGGATCGGGCCAGCAATCAGCCCCAGCATTTT. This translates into CASRPRRTGDRASNQPQHF.

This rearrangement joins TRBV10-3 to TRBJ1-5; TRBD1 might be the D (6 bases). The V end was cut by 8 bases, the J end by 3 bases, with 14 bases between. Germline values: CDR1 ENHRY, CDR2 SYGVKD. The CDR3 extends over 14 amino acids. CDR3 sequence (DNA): TGTGCCATCTCCGGGACAAAAGACAATCAGCCCCAGCATTTT. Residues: CAISGTKDNQPQHF.

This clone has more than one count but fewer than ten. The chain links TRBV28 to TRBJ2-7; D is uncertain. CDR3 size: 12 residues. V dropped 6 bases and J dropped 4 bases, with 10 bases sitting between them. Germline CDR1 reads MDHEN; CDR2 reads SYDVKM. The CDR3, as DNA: TGTGCCAGCAGCCTGCAGAGGTACGAGCAGTACTTC. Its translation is CASSLQRYEQYF.

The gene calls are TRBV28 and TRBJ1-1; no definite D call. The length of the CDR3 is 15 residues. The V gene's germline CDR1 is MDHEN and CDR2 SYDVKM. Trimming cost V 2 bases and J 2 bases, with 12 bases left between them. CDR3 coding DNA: TGTGCCAGCAGTTTACCCGGGTCCCTTAACACTGAAGCTTTCTTT. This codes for CASSLPGSLNTEAFF.

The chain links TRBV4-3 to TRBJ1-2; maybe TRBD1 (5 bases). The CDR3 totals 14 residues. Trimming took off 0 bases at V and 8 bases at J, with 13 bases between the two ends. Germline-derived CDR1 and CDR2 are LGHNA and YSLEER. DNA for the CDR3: TGCGCCAGCAGCCAAGATATGAGGGGAGGCGGCTACACCTTC. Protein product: CASSQDMRGGGYTF.

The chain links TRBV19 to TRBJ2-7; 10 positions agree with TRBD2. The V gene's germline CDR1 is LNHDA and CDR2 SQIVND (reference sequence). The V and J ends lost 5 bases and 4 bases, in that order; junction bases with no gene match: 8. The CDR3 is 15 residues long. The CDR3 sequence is CASSPPGLAWYEQYF. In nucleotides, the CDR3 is TGTGCCAGTAGTCCCCCGGGACTAGCGTGGTACGAGCAGTACTTC.

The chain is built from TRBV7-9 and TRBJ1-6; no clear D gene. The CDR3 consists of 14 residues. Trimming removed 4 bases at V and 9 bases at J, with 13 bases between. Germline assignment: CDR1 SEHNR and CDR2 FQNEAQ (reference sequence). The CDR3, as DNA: TGTGCCAGCAGCTACAGCTACAGTAGTTCACCCCTCCACTTT. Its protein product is CASSYSYSSSPLHF.

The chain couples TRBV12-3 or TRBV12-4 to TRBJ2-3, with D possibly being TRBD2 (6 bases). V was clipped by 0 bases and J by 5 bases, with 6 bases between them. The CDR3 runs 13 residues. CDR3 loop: CASSLAGGDTQYF. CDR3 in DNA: TGTGCCAGCAGTTTAGCGGGAGGAGATACGCAGTATTTT.

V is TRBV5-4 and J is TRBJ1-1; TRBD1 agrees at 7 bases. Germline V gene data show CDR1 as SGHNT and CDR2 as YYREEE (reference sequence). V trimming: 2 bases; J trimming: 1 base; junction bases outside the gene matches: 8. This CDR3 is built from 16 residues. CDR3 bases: TGTGCCAGCAGCTTTCCACGAGGACAGGCGAACACTGAAGCTTTCTTT. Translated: CASSFPRGQANTEAFF.

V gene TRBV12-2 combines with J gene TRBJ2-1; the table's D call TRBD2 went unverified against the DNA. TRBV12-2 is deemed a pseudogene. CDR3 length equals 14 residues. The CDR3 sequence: CANRRSKGRNEQFF. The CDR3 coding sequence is TGTGCAAACCGGAGGAGCAAGGGCCGCAATGAGCAGTTCTTC.

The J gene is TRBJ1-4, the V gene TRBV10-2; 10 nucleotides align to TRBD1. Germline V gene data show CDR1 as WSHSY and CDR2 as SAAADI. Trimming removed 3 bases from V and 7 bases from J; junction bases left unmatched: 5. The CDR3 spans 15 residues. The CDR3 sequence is CASSEDRGRGEKLFF. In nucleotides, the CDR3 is TGCGCCAGCAGTGAAGACAGGGGGCGGGGTGAAAAACTGTTTTTT.

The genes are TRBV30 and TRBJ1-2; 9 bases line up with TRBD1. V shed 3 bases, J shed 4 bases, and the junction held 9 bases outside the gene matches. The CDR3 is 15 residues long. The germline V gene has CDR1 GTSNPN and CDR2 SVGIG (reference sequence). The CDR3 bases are TGTGCCTGGAGGAAACCCGGACAGGGGCTCTATGGCTACACCTTC. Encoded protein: CAWRKPGQGLYGYTF.

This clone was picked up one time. CDR3 nucleotide sequence: TGTGCCATCAGTGAGTCGACAGCCCCCAATCAGCCCCAGCATTTT. This gives the protein CAISESTAPNQPQHF. V gene TRBV10-3 combines with J gene TRBJ1-5; D is perhaps TRBD1 (5 bases). V lost 0 bases to trimming and J lost 3 bases, with 9 bases between them. This CDR3 spans 15 amino acids. Germline CDR1 and CDR2: ENHRY and SYGVKD.

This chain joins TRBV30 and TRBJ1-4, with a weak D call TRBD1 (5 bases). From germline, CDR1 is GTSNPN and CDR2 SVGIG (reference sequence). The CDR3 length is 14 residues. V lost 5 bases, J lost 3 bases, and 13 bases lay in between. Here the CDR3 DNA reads TGTGCCTGGGGGCAGGGTGTTGCTAATGAAAAACTGTTTTTT. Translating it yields CAWGQGVANEKLFF.

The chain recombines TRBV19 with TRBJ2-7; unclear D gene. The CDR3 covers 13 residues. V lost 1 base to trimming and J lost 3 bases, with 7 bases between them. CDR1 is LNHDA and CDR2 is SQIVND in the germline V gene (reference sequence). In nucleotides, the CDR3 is TGTGCCAGTAGTATAGGGCCGGGCTACGAGCAGTACGTC. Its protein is CASSIGPGYEQYV.

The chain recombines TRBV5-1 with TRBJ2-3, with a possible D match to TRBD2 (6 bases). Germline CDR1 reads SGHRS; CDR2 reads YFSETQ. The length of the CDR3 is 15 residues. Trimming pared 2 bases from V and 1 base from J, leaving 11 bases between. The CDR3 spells CASSFGTHRTDTQYF. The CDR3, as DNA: TGCGCCAGCAGCTTCGGGACTCACCGCACAGATACGCAGTATTTT.

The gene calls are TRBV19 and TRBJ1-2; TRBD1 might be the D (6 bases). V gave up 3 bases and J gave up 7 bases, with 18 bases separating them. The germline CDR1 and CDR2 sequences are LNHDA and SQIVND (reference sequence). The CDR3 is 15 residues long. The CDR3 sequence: CASSISVRGAIGYTF. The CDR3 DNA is TGTGCCAGTAGTATCTCGGTCCGGGGGGCTATTGGCTACACCTTC.

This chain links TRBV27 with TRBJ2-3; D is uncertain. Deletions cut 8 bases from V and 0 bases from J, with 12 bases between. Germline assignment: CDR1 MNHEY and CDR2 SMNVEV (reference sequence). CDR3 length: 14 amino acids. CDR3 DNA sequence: TGTGCCAGCTCGGCGGTATTTAGCACAGATACGCAGTATTTT. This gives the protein CASSAVFSTDTQYF.